The T cell receptor beta chain under discussion was sequenced for a study of blood T cell repertoires in COVID-19. Data came from immunoSEQ multiplex PCR; TCRdb stores just in-frame clones and leaves some out. This sample has some 160,000 clones; around 89% occur once, and the top ten carry about 6.6%. Looked up from germline, CDR1 is SEHNR and CDR2 is FQNEAQ (reference sequence). After removal of 5 bases from V and 4 bases from J, the junction contained 10 bases not matched to a gene. This CDR3 has 15 residues. The genes are TRBV7-9 and TRBJ1-2; TRBD1 agrees at 7 bases. Sequencing was done on a sample of PBMCs or T cells enriched from blood (not recorded which). The TCR originated in a woman between 45 and 65 years old who had recovered from COVID-19. As DNA, the CDR3 is TGTGCCAGCAGCCTATTAGGGGGCGCAGGCTATGGCTACACCTTC. Protein: CASSLLGGAGYGYTF. The full variable domain, completed using reference TRBV7-9 and TRBJ1-2, is DTGVSQNPRHKITKRGQNVTFRCDPISEHNRLYWYRQTLGQGPEFLTYFQNEAQLEKSRLLSDRFSAERPKGSFSTLEIQRTEQGDSAMYLCASSLLGGAGYGYTFGSGTRLTVV.